This T cell receptor beta chain was recorded in a study of cytomegalovirus exposure and HLA in healthy donors. General observations from the study: With DRB1 most and HLA-C fewest, TCR association rates differed between HLA loci in a later analysis.

In its sample, this clone was seen a few times. Its antigen remains unidentified. The primer mix had 60 Vbeta and 13 Jbeta primers. Only in-frame clones appear in the TCRdb table, and some are missing; sequencing was by immunoSEQ multiplex PCR. The sample shows roughly 140,000 clones, approximately 72% of them seen only once. Source material: PBMCs. This TCR derives from a man aged 35 to 55 in good health and CMV-seronegative.

CDR3: CATSEGVQGAYEQYF. In DNA form, the CDR3 reads TGTGCCACCAGCGAGGGGGTGCAGGGGGCCTACGAGCAGTACTTC. The chain couples TRBV15 to TRBJ2-7; 7 bases agree with TRBD1. V gave up 5 bases and J gave up 2 bases; unmatched junction bases: 9. CDR3 length: 15 residues. CDR1 and CDR2 from the germline V gene are LNHNV and YYDKDF (reference sequence).